This T cell receptor beta chain was observed in a study of metastatic and nonmetastatic thyroid tumors. The wider study: From malignant and benign thyroid patients, repertoires in blood and in tumor or nodule tissue were compared.

Germline assignment: CDR1 LGHDT and CDR2 YNNKEL (reference sequence). This CDR3 has 15 amino acids. V lost 2 bases, J lost 7 bases, and 7 bases stayed unmatched. All patients were treatment-naive before thyroid surgery. This clone showed up just once. Antigen unknown. Study observations and caveats: It was reportedly found that TCR beta diversity was significantly higher in malignant thyroid tumors than in benign nodules, a difference seen in both blood and tumor samples.

Authors' processing steps: It was from CDR3 differences across clinicopathological groups that a distant-metastasis classifier for papillary thyroid cancer was built. Via MiXCR, TCRdb re-called the PCR reads. Here the V and J calls rest on TCRdb's processing, not on the authors' analysis. This table holds around 23,000 clones, less than 15% found once. The sample was tumor tissue. The V and J genes are TRBV3-1 and TRBJ1-2, with TRBD1 identical over 10 bases. The receptor comes from a female donor with papillary thyroid cancer or a benign thyroid nodule (not recorded which). Some clones in this sample may be carry-over from other donors' samples. The CDR3 here is CASSQPIRTGGGYTF. The CDR3 DNA reads TGTGCCAGCAGCCAACCAATTCGGACAGGGGGTGGCTACACCTTC.